This TCR beta chain is drawn from a study of T cells in Graves' hyperthyroidism and ophthalmopathy. Study conclusions and caveats: Clonotypes that were expanded in thyroid above 0.001 mostly appeared in blood too.

V trimming: 2 bases; J trimming: 5 bases; junction bases outside the gene matches: 4. CDR1 and CDR2 (germline): MNHNY, SVGAGI (reference sequence). The CDR3 extends over 15 amino acids. The TCR beta CDR3 regions underwent amplification using RNA transcripts as the source. TCR CDR3 regions were first amplified by RT-PCR with HTBI primers. One entry per CDR3 protein, called by TCRdb with MiXCR from the multiplex PCR reads. In the table there are fewer than 850,000 distinct CDR3 sequences, roughly 17% of which are singletons. A word on this clonotype: Its antigen is unknown.

The chain joins TRBV6-6 to TRBJ2-1; TRBD2 matches 9 bases. The TCR originated in a man in his fifties with Graves' hyperthyroidism. The specimen sequenced was blood. Written as DNA, the CDR3 is TGTGCCAGCAGTTACGGGCTAGCGGGACACAATGAGCAGTTCTTC. Translated: CASSYGLAGHNEQFF.